The following is a TCR beta chain sequence with its context. The sample originates from a study of blood T cell repertoires in COVID-19. Sequencing was performed with immunoSEQ multiplex PCR; in TCRdb, only in-frame clones are kept and a portion is missing. This table has some 150,000 clones, roughly 76% appearing once. Germline assignment: CDR1 ENHRY and CDR2 SYGVKD. This CDR3 has 19 residues. J lost 0 bases, V lost 2 bases, and 10 bases had no gene match. The specimen was peripheral blood. This TCR was sampled from a woman aged 45-65 years with active or convalescent COVID-19. The chain links TRBV10-3 to TRBJ2-2; TRBD2 matches 9 bases. Written as DNA, the CDR3 is TGTGCCATCAGTGAGATGCCGTTTAGCGGGAGTGCGAACACCGGGGAGCTGTTTTTT. Its protein is CAISEMPFSGSANTGELFF.